This record concerns one T cell receptor beta chain sequence. Its antigen is as yet unknown. This PCR relied on a set of 60 Vbeta primers and 13 Jbeta primers. Data came from immunoSEQ multiplex PCR; TCRdb stores just in-frame clones and leaves some out. The sample yields fewer than 85,000 clones, 55% to 75% seen once. The CDR3 length is 14 residues. V lost 0 bases and J 4 bases, leaving 10 bases between the germline ends. CDR1 and CDR2 from the germline V gene are SGHRS and YFSETQ. The source of the sample is a study of cytomegalovirus exposure and HLA in healthy donors. General study results and limits: The sole available immune exposure information was CMV serostatus. Cytomegalovirus association was assigned to more than 150 TCR beta chains. A later analysis revealed that TCR association rates differed between HLA loci, peaking at DRB1 and bottoming out at HLA-C.

The receptor was isolated from a woman between 35 and 50 years old in good health and CMV-seropositive. The chain combines TRBV5-1 with TRBJ1-1; TRBD1 might be the D (5 bases). Sequencing input: PBMCs. The CDR3, as DNA: TGCGCCAGCAGCTTGGCCAGGGAGGGCACTGAAGCTTTCTTT. It codes for CASSLAREGTEAFF.